Sequencing of this TCR beta chain was carried out in a study of cytomegalovirus exposure and HLA in healthy donors. Unrecorded for this donor was the CMV serostatus. Regarding the study as a whole: Serostatus for CMV was the only available immune exposure information. Follow-up analysis found HLA locus-dependent TCR association rates, highest for DRB1 and lowest for HLA-C.

With regard to this clone: The target antigen is unknown.

PCR used 60 Vbeta primers and 13 Jbeta primers. Assay: immunoSEQ multiplex PCR; the TCRdb copy retains only in-frame clones and omits some. The sample lists 150,000 to 200,000 clones, about 72% occurring once. The V gene's germline CDR1 is LNHNV and CDR2 YYDKDF (reference sequence). The CDR3 length is 15 residues. Trimming shortened V by 0 bases and J by 4 bases, and 12 bases separated the two germline ends. This receptor was obtained from a human donor in good health. The specimen sequenced was PBMCs. J is TRBJ1-1 and V is TRBV15; D gene uncertain. DNA of the CDR3: TGTGCCACCAGCAGAGATTGGGGAGGAGGCACTGAAGCTTTCTTT. Amino acids: CATSRDWGGGTEAFF.